A single sample is the source of the 15 T cell receptor beta chains below, sequenced in a study of identifying expanded T cells in peripheral blood. Some clones are missing from TCRdb's copy, which holds only in-frame ones; the method was immunoSEQ multiplex PCR. The repertoire holds about 130,000 clones, about 88% seen once, with around 8.4% in the top ten. The sample consisted of blood. The receptors shown here come from a person aged 18 to 70 in good health.

To note about this clone: Other DNA sequences within the sample encode an identical CDR3. This chain joins TRBV7-2 and TRBJ1-2, with D unresolved. The germline V gene has CDR1 SGHTA and CDR2 FQGNSA. The CDR3 extends over 13 amino acids. Deletions cut 1 base from V and 1 base from J, with 4 bases between. The CDR3 sequence: CASSLDSNYGYTF. In DNA form, the CDR3 reads TGTGCCAGCAGCTTAGACAGTAACTATGGCTACACCTTC.

This chain uses TRBV5-1 with TRBJ2-1; D is ambiguous. This CDR3 has 12 amino acids. Trimming cost V 0 bases and J 7 bases, with 5 bases left between them. CDR1 is SGHRS and CDR2 is YFSETQ in the germline V gene. CDR3 nucleotides: TGCGCCAGCAGCTTGGTAGTGAATGAGCAGTTCTTC. Translation: CASSLVVNEQFF.

This clone was observed once. The CDR3 DNA is TGTGCCAGCTCACCCTGGAGCGGTTCTAATGAAAAACTGTTTTTT. Translating gives CASSPWSGSNEKLFF. The chain employs TRBV18 and TRBJ1-4; D uncertain. The germline V and J ends were trimmed by 3 bases and 3 bases, with 11 bases remaining between them. The CDR3 consists of 15 residues. The V gene's germline CDR1 is KGHSH and CDR2 LQKENI.

V gene TRBV29-1 combines with J gene TRBJ2-5; D unresolved. The CDR3 spans 13 residues. Germline assignment: CDR1 SQVTM and CDR2 ANQGSEA. The germline V and J ends were trimmed by 0 bases and 5 bases, with 10 bases remaining between them. Here the CDR3 reads CSVEDEVPETQYF. In DNA, the CDR3 is TGCAGCGTTGAAGATGAAGTTCCGGAGACCCAGTACTTC. Complete variable domain (other parts from reference TRBV29-1 and TRBJ2-5): SAVISQKPSRDICQRGTSLTIQCQVDSQVTMMFWYRQQPGQSLTLIATANQGSEATYESGFVIDKFPISRPNLTFSTLTVSNMSPEDSSIYLCSVEDEVPETQYFGPGTRLLVL.

This sequence joins TRBV6-5 and TRBJ1-2, with D possibly being TRBD1 (5 bases). The CDR3 contains 14 residues. CDR1 and CDR2 (germline): MNHEY, SVGAGI. The V end was cut by 0 bases, the J end by 2 bases, with 7 bases between. The CDR3 DNA reads TGTGCCAGCAGTTACTCTCGGGGGAACTATGGCTACACCTTC. This translates into CASSYSRGNYGYTF.

The rearrangement joins TRBV6-5 to TRBJ1-4; maybe TRBD1 (5 bases). The germline V gene encodes CDR1 MNHEY and CDR2 SVGAGI. The CDR3 has 15 amino acids. Trimming shortened V by 5 bases and J by 7 bases, and 17 bases separated the two germline ends. This chain's CDR3 is CASSHQIVGVEKLFF. CDR3 nucleotide sequence: TGTGCCAGCAGTCACCAGATTGTGGGGGTTGAAAAACTGTTTTTT.

J is TRBJ2-5 and V is TRBV4-2, with 7 bases fitting TRBD2. CDR1 is LGHNA and CDR2 is YNFKEQ in the germline V gene. The CDR3 loop spans 17 amino acids. V shed 2 bases, J shed 6 bases, and the junction held 15 bases outside the gene matches. CDR3 DNA: TGTGCCAGCAGCCAATCCTCCTCCCGGGACTACCCCAAGACCCAGTACTTC. Protein sequence: CASSQSSSRDYPKTQYF.

The V call is TRBV4-1, the J call TRBJ2-3; maybe TRBD2 (5 bases). This CDR3 region has 15 residues. The V end was cut by 0 bases, the J end by 1 base, with 8 bases between. Germline-derived CDR1 and CDR2 are MGHRA and YSYEKL. The CDR3 DNA reads TGCGCCAGCAGCCAAGATGAGCGGCGCACAGATACGCAGTATTTT. It translates to CASSQDERRTDTQYF.

The chain joins TRBV5-4 to TRBJ1-4; D gene uncertain. The CDR3 has 14 amino acids. Trimming cost V 0 bases and J 7 bases, with 10 bases left between them. CDR1 is SGHNT, CDR2 YYREEE, per germline (reference sequence). CDR3 bases: TGTGCCAGCAGCTTGGAGCTGATGGGTGAAAAACTGTTTTTT. It translates to CASSLELMGEKLFF.

V is TRBV18 and J is TRBJ1-4; 8 bases map to TRBD1. CDR1 is KGHSH, CDR2 LQKENI, per germline. The trim removed 0 bases at V and 5 bases at J, leaving 11 bases unmatched. The CDR3 has 18 residues. CDR3 sequence reads: CASSPPIGQGKGNEKLFF. The CDR3 nucleotides read TGTGCCAGCTCACCACCGATAGGACAGGGAAAAGGGAATGAAAAACTGTTTTTT.

J is TRBJ1-5 and V is TRBV30; possibly TRBD1 for D (5 bases). Trimming pared 4 bases from V and 4 bases from J, leaving 20 bases between. The CDR3 is 16 residues long. Germline loops: CDR1 GTSNPN, CDR2 SVGIG (reference sequence). DNA for the CDR3: TGTGCCTGGACCCACACGTCCGGGGGTCTGAATCAGCCCCAGCATTTT. It translates to CAWTHTSGGLNQPQHF.

The CDR3 spells CASSPVRNNEQFF. The CDR3 bases are TGTGCCAGCAGCCCAGTCAGAAACAATGAGCAGTTCTTC. The V and J genes are TRBV11-2 and TRBJ2-1; D not certain. This CDR3 region has 13 residues. The germline gives CDR1 SGHAT, CDR2 FQNNGV. The ends were cut back, 5 bases at V and 5 bases at J, with 10 bases in the middle.

The chain employs TRBV6-5 and TRBJ2-5; D not certain. The germline V gene encodes CDR1 MNHEY and CDR2 SVGAGI. The ends were cut back, 5 bases at V and 1 base at J, with 11 bases in the middle. This CDR3 region has 14 residues. The CDR3 protein is CASSRSRSQETQYF. As DNA, the CDR3 is TGTGCCAGCAGTCGGTCCAGATCCCAAGAGACCCAGTACTTC.

This rearrangement joins TRBV5-8 to TRBJ2-7, with TRBD2 matching over 12 bases. The CDR3 has 16 residues. Germline trimming cut 4 bases from V and 3 bases from J; bases unmatched to any gene: 8. Per the germline V gene, CDR1 is SGHTS and CDR2 is YDEGEE. The CDR3 nucleotides read TGTGCCAGCAGCCCACCTAGCGGGAGGGAAAACTACGAGCAGTACTTC. Translating it yields CASSPPSGRENYEQYF.

The chain carries TRBV6-5 and TRBJ2-5, with 7 bases identical to TRBD1. CDR1 and CDR2 (germline): MNHEY, SVGAGI. This CDR3 spans 15 amino acids. J was trimmed by 3 bases and V by 0 bases; bases with no gene match: 4. The CDR3 is CASSYSRDREETQYF. The CDR3 nucleotides are TGTGCCAGCAGTTACTCCAGGGACAGAGAAGAGACCCAGTACTTC.